Listed below are T cell receptor beta chains from one sample, sequenced in a study of cytomegalovirus exposure and HLA in healthy donors. The data were produced by immunoSEQ multiplex PCR, yet TCRdb's version contains in-frame clones alone and is incomplete. Altogether some 120,000 clones are present, 90% to 96% being singletons, with the ten largest covering 1.7%. The sample was PBMCs. All receptors derive from a young man in good health and CMV-seronegative. The CDR3 runs from the conserved cysteine through the conserved F or W. D genes are given only for firm matches. Expanded clones are given a class, and other clones once, few, many or no size at all.

TRBJ1-3 TRBV28 - - CASSDRWGPPGNTIYF TGTGCCAGCAGTGATCGGTGGGGGCCCCCTGGAAACACCATATATTTT
TRBJ1-2 TRBV6-5 - - CASSPPGVDKGGYTF TGTGCCAGCAGCCCCCCCGGGGTGGATAAGGGTGGCTACACCTTC
TRBJ2-7 TRBV27 TRBD2 - CASSFGTSAPYEQYF TGTGCCAGCAGTTTTGGTACTAGCGCTCCCTACGAGCAGTACTTC
TRBJ2-1 TRBV2 TRBD2 - CASRRGLAAIYNEQFF TGTGCCAGCAGGAGGGGACTAGCGGCGATCTACAATGAGCAGTTCTTC
TRBJ2-7 TRBV5-4 TRBD1 - CASSPGTGISYEQYF TGTGCCAGCAGCCCCGGGACAGGGATATCCTACGAGCAGTACTTC
TRBJ2-7 TRBV11-3 TRBD2 once CASSLDKGEGNEQYF TGTGCCAGCAGCTTAGATAAAGGGGAGGGGAACGAGCAGTACTTC
TRBJ2-1 TRBV28 TRBD2 - CASRTASSGPGLFF TGTGCCAGCAGAACCGCCTCTAGCGGGCCCGGACTGTTCTTC
TRBJ2-1 TRBV7-9 - - CASSLSRRSSYNEQFF TGTGCCAGCAGCTTATCACGGCGGAGCTCCTACAATGAGCAGTTCTTC
TRBJ2-3 TRBV5-4 TRBD2 - CASSLRTSGTTDTQYF TGTGCCAGCAGCTTGAGGACTAGCGGGACCACAGATACGCAGTATTTT
TRBJ2-2 TRBV27 - - CASSFGRGGLFF TGTGCCAGCAGTTTCGGTCGAGGAGGGTTGTTTTTT
TRBJ1-2 TRBV11-3 - - CASSFSTGSTANYGYTF TGTGCCAGCAGCTTCTCGACAGGTTCTACAGCTAACTATGGCTACACCTTC
TRBJ2-7 TRBV19 - - CASSMRPGLDEQYF TGTGCCAGTAGTATGCGACCGGGTTTGGACGAGCAGTACTTC
TRBJ2-2 TRBV4-3 - - CASSQQTGTGELFF TGCGCCAGCAGCCAACAGACTGGCACCGGGGAGCTGTTTTTT
TRBJ2-3 TRBV4-3 TRBD2 - CASSQFLAGVEDTQYF TGCGCCAGCAGCCAGTTCTTAGCGGGAGTCGAAGATACGCAGTATTTT
TRBJ2-7 TRBV5-1 - - CASSPTGGGSYEQYF TGCGCCAGCAGCCCAACAGGGGGAGGGTCCTACGAGCAGTACTTC
TRBJ2-7 TRBV15 - - CATSRGGGHSSYEQYF TGTGCCACCAGCCGAGGGGGGGGGCATAGCTCCTACGAGCAGTACTTC
TRBJ2-3 TRBV15 - - CATSREKGRVGPDTQYF TGTGCCACCAGCAGAGAAAAAGGCAGGGTGGGGCCAGATACGCAGTATTTT
TRBJ2-7 TRBV30 TRBD2 - CAWRRREGSYEQYF TGTGCCTGGAGGCGGCGGGAGGGCTCCTACGAGCAGTACTTC
TRBJ1-1 TRBV29-1 - - CSALGPGDTEAFF TGCAGCGCCCTGGGCCCGGGAGACACTGAAGCTTTCTTT
TRBJ2-7 TRBV13 TRBD2 - CASSLGGLAGGPHEQYF TGTGCCAGCAGCTTAGGGGGACTAGCGGGAGGGCCCCACGAGCAGTACTTC
TRBJ1-3 TRBV18 TRBD1 - CASSPIAFALRGQGRNTIYF TGTGCCAGCTCACCGATTGCCTTTGCCTTGCGTGGACAGGGCAGAAACACCATATATTTT
TRBJ2-3 TRBV7-3 TRBD2 - CASSPQTMGTGGHTQYF TGTGCCAGCAGCCCCCAAACTATGGGAACGGGAGGCCATACGCAGTATTTT
TRBJ1-2 TRBV6-5 - - CASSYWGGFYTF TGTGCCAGCAGTTACTGGGGGGGGTTCTACACCTTC
TRBJ2-5 TRBV9 TRBD2 - CASSARLAGRGETQYF TGTGCCAGCAGCGCGAGACTAGCGGGACGGGGAGAGACCCAGTACTTC
TRBJ2-7 TRBV11-1 TRBD1 - CASSTWTGGAEQYF TGTGCCAGCAGCACCTGGACAGGGGGCGCAGAGCAGTACTTC
TRBJ2-2 TRBV4-1 TRBD1 - CASSQVNRGATGELFF TGCGCCAGCAGCCAAGTAAACAGGGGGGCCACCGGGGAGCTGTTTTTT
TRBJ2-5 TRBV5-6 - - CASSLRETQYF TGTGCCAGCAGCTTACGGGAGACCCAGTACTTC
TRBJ2-2 TRBV18 - - CASSWDIQNTGELFF TGTGCCAGCTCTTGGGACATCCAGAACACCGGGGAGCTGTTTTTT
TRBJ2-3 TRBV27 TRBD2 - CASSLSLGGGKSTDTQYF TGTGCCAGCAGTTTATCCCTCGGGGGGGGGAAGAGCACAGATACGCAGTATTTT
TRBJ2-7 TRBV4-1 - - CASSQGRSSVYEQYF TGCGCCAGCAGCCAAGGGCGGAGCTCCGTCTACGAGCAGTACTTC
TRBJ2-3 TRBV28 - once CAVTSSTDTQYF TGTGCCGTAACCAGTAGCACAGATACGCAGTATTTT
TRBJ2-2 TRBV7-2 TRBD1 - CASSLSGTVNTGELFF TGTGCCAGCAGCTTAAGTGGGACAGTGAACACCGGGGAGCTGTTTTTT
TRBJ2-7 TRBV5-6 TRBD1 - CASRRTGLDEQYF TGTGCCAGCAGACGGACAGGGTTGGACGAGCAGTACTTC
TRBJ2-1 TRBV9 - - CASSYFAGSYNEQFF TGTGCCAGCAGTTATTTTGCGGGGTCCTACAATGAGCAGTTCTTC
TRBJ2-7 TRBV27 - - CASSKTLASHYEQYF TGTGCCAGCAGTAAAACGCTAGCGTCCCACTACGAGCAGTACTTC
TRBJ2-7 TRBV4-3 - - CASSPRQAYEQYF TGCGCCAGCAGCCCGCGACAGGCCTACGAGCAGTACTTC
TRBJ2-2 TRBV27 TRBD2 - CASMDGGTRELFF TGTGCCAGCATGGATGGAGGGACTAGGGAGCTGTTTTTT
TRBJ2-7 TRBV6-5 TRBD2 - CASSYQLAGGYEQYF TGTGCCAGCAGTTACCAACTAGCGGGGGGGTACGAGCAGTACTTC
TRBJ2-7 TRBV11-1 - - CASSLWAARSYEQYF TGTGCCAGCAGCTTATGGGCAGCCCGCTCTTACGAGCAGTACTTC
TRBJ2-7 TRBV6-5 - - CASTAGKGRYEQYF TGTGCCAGCACCGCAGGGAAGGGCCGGTACGAGCAGTACTTC
TRBJ2-3 TRBV28 - - CASTPGLRASTDTQYF TGTGCCAGCACTCCGGGACTCCGGGCTAGCACAGATACGCAGTATTTT
TRBJ1-1 TRBV14 - - CASSLSTGNTEAFF TGTGCCAGCAGTCTCTCTACAGGGAACACTGAAGCTTTCTTT
TRBJ2-7 TRBV6-1 TRBD1 - CAIDRGSGWSYEQYF TGTGCCATTGACAGGGGTAGTGGATGGTCCTACGAGCAGTACTTC
TRBJ1-5 TRBV11-2 TRBD1 - CASSLGSGQGPYNQPQHF TGTGCCAGCAGCCTAGGGTCGGGACAGGGGCCATACAATCAGCCCCAGCATTTT
TRBJ1-5 TRBV25-1 TRBD1 - CASSYTGDNQPQHF TGTGCCAGCAGCTATACAGGGGATAATCAGCCCCAGCATTTT
TRBJ2-7 TRBV7-2 TRBD1 - CASTRPGQGFYEQYF TGTGCCAGCACCCGTCCGGGACAGGGCTTCTACGAGCAGTACTTC
TRBJ2-1 TRBV9 TRBD2 - CASSVKRTSGDNEQFF TGTGCCAGCAGCGTTAAAAGGACTAGCGGGGACAATGAGCAGTTCTTC
TRBJ1-2 TRBV2 - - CASSRGAEGYGYTF TGTGCCAGCAGTCGGGGGGCTGAGGGCTATGGCTACACCTTC
TRBJ2-5 TRBV27 TRBD1 - CASRGQGAWETQYF TGTGCCAGCAGGGGACAGGGGGCCTGGGAGACCCAGTACTTC
TRBJ2-1 TRBV27 TRBD1 - CASSPGQEIYNEQFF TGTGCCAGCAGCCCGGGACAGGAGATCTACAATGAGCAGTTCTTC
TRBJ2-3 TRBV6-4 - few CASSELPRNTQYF TGTGCCAGTTCGGAGCTCCCGAGGAATACGCAGTATTTT
TRBJ2-7 TRBV4-3 TRBD2 - CASSQDLAGAEEQYF TGCGCCAGCAGCCAGGATCTAGCGGGAGCTGAAGAGCAGTACTTC
TRBJ2-3 TRBV6-1 TRBD1 once CASSETGTGGSRRRPDTQYF TGTGCCAGCAGTGAGACCGGGACAGGGGGCAGTAGGCGGCGGCCAGATACGCAGTATTTT
TRBJ1-1 TRBV28 - - CASSLGGLGTPNTEAFF TGTGCCAGCAGTTTAGGGGGCTTGGGTACCCCGAACACTGAAGCTTTCTTT
TRBJ2-4 TRBV28 - - CASRTETTGRNIQYF TGTGCCAGCAGGACTGAGACGACAGGGAGGAACATTCAGTACTTC
TRBJ2-7 TRBV11-3 - once CASSSTNSYEQYF TGTGCCAGCAGCTCGACTAACTCCTACGAGCAGTACTTC
TRBJ1-2 TRBV7-9 - - CASSLAGGGYTF TGTGCCAGCAGCTTGGCCGGGGGTGGCTACACCTTC